The 12 T cell receptor beta chains below all came from one sample that was sequenced in a study of radiation and T cells in renal cell carcinoma. Treatment described: treatment-naive control, cytoreductive nephrectomy. Clones were sequenced by immunoSEQ multiplex PCR, and TCRdb holds only the in-frame ones, with some missing. Altogether about 24,000 clones are present, roughly 64% being singletons, with the ten largest covering approximately 23%. This material consisted of tumor tissue, taken from a patient whose treatment was nephrectomy without radiotherapy. Receptors were obtained from a man between 40 and 49 years old with renal cell carcinoma.

CDR3 amino acids: CASTGGRSDTQYF. CDR3 sequence (DNA): TGCGCCAGCACGGGAGGGAGATCGGATACGCAGTATTTT. The chain is built from TRBV10-2 and TRBJ2-3, with TRBD2 matching 8 bases. The CDR3 covers 13 residues. Germline V gene lookup returns CDR1 WSHSY and CDR2 SAAADI. After removal of 7 bases from V and 6 bases from J, the junction contained 6 bases not matched to a gene.

V gene TRBV14 combines with J gene TRBJ1-3; unclear D gene. The CDR3 has 13 amino acids. CDR1 SGHDN and CDR2 FVKESK come from the germline V gene. V shed 1 base and J shed 7 bases, with 8 bases lying between them. For the CDR3, the DNA is TGTGCCAGCAGCCAAGTAAGAGGGAACACCATATATTTT. It is translated as CASSQVRGNTIYF.

The gene calls are TRBV28 and TRBJ2-2; D is undetermined. CDR3 size: 14 residues. The V end was cut by 6 bases, the J end by 5 bases, with 13 bases between. CDR1 and CDR2 (germline): MDHEN, SYDVKM. Written as DNA, the CDR3 is TGTGCCAGCAGACAAGAAGTCACGACCGGGGAGCTGTTTTTT. Translation gives CASRQEVTTGELFF.

The chain has TRBV5-4 and TRBJ1-1; D might be TRBD1 (6 bases). V gave up 6 bases and J gave up 3 bases, with 18 bases separating them. The V gene's germline CDR1 is SGHNT and CDR2 YYREEE (reference sequence). This CDR3 has 15 amino acids. The CDR3 coding sequence is TGTGCCAGCACCTCACAGGGACGGGGGGACACTGAAGCTTTCTTT. Amino acids: CASTSQGRGDTEAFF. Full variable domain (remainder filled in from reference TRBV5-4 and TRBJ1-1): ETGVTQSPTHLIKTRGQQVTLRCSSQSGHNTVSWYQQALGQGPQFIFQYYREEENGRGNFPPRFSGLQFPNYSSELNVNALELDDSALYLCASTSQGRGDTEAFFGQGTRLTVV.

This clone was detected only a few times. The chain uses TRBV2 and TRBJ1-5; D call uncertain. The CDR3 length is 15 residues. The V gene's germline CDR1 is SNHLY and CDR2 FYNNEI. V lost 4 bases and J lost 1, with 11 bases in between. This chain's CDR3 is CASSARGLSNQPQHF. As DNA, the CDR3 is TGTGCCAGCAGTGCTCGGGGTTTAAGCAATCAGCCCCAGCATTTT. The whole variable domain, remainder taken from reference TRBV2 and TRBJ1-5, is EPEVTQTPSHQVTQMGQEVILRCVPISNHLYFYWYRQILGQKVEFLVSFYNNEISEKSEIFDDQFSVERPDGSNFTLKIRSTKLEDSAMYFCASSARGLSNQPQHFGDGTRLSIL.

The chain recombines TRBV14 with TRBJ1-4; D gene unclear. This CDR3 has 14 amino acids. Trimming removed 2 bases from V and 4 bases from J, with 8 bases in between. In germline, CDR1 is SGHDN, CDR2 FVKESK. Written as DNA, the CDR3 is TGTGCCAGCAGCCAAAAACAGTATAATGAAAAACTGTTTTTT. It encodes CASSQKQYNEKLFF.

V usage is TRBV10-3 and J usage is TRBJ2-2; D is perhaps TRBD1 or TRBD2 (5 bases each). The V gene lost 2 bases and the J gene lost 4 bases, with 11 bases spanning the gap. This CDR3 region has 15 residues. Germline CDR1 and CDR2: ENHRY and SYGVKD. The CDR3 DNA sequence: TGTGCCATCAGTGAGGGGGACCTCGGCACCGGGGAGCTGTTTTTT. Translated: CAISEGDLGTGELFF.

The rearrangement uses TRBV28 and TRBJ2-1, with D perhaps TRBD2 (5 bases). The CDR3 totals 13 residues. Trimming removed 6 bases at V and 2 bases at J, with 8 bases between. Germline-derived CDR1 and CDR2 are MDHEN and SYDVKM. The chain's CDR3 is CASSWETYNEQFF. CDR3 bases: TGTGCCAGCAGCTGGGAGACCTACAATGAGCAGTTCTTC.

This chain joins TRBV30 and TRBJ1-2; D gene unclear. Germline V gives CDR1 GTSNPN, CDR2 SVGIG (reference sequence). The CDR3 covers 15 residues. Trimming stripped 3 bases from V and 3 bases from J, with 17 bases between. CDR3 DNA: TGTGCCTGGAGGGGGAAAACAGTAGAATACTATGGCTACACCTTC. Translated, it gives CAWRGKTVEYYGYTF.

The CDR3 DNA reads as TGTGCCAGCAGCATCGGACAGGGATCCTCTGAAGCTTTCTTT. Translating gives CASSIGQGSSEAFF. The chain couples TRBV7-9 to TRBJ1-1; TRBD1 matches at 8 bases. The CDR3 is 14 residues long. Germline lookup yields CDR1 SEHNR and CDR2 FQNEAQ (reference sequence). Trimming at V came to 5 bases and at J to 6 bases, leaving 8 bases not matched to a gene.

The J gene is TRBJ1-6, the V gene TRBV5-4, with a tentative D call TRBD1 (6 bases). The germline CDR1 and CDR2 sequences are SGHNT and YYREEE (reference sequence). The V end lost 3 bases, the J end lost 7 bases, and 14 bases lay between the germline ends. The CDR3 length is 15 residues. This CDR3 is CASSSNTGLNSPLHF. The DNA for the CDR3 is TGTGCCAGCAGCTCGAATACAGGGTTAAATTCACCCCTCCACTTT.

This clone was seen a few times. V and J are TRBV7-9 and TRBJ1-1, with D possibly being TRBD1 (6 bases). Germline CDR1 SEHNR, CDR2 FQNEAQ (reference sequence). The V end lost 6 bases, the J end lost 0 bases, and 23 bases lay between the germline ends. The CDR3 length is 18 residues. The CDR3 loop reads CASSLHTDAGAVNTEAFF. CDR3 DNA: TGTGCCAGCAGTTTACACACCGATGCAGGGGCGGTGAACACTGAAGCTTTCTTT.